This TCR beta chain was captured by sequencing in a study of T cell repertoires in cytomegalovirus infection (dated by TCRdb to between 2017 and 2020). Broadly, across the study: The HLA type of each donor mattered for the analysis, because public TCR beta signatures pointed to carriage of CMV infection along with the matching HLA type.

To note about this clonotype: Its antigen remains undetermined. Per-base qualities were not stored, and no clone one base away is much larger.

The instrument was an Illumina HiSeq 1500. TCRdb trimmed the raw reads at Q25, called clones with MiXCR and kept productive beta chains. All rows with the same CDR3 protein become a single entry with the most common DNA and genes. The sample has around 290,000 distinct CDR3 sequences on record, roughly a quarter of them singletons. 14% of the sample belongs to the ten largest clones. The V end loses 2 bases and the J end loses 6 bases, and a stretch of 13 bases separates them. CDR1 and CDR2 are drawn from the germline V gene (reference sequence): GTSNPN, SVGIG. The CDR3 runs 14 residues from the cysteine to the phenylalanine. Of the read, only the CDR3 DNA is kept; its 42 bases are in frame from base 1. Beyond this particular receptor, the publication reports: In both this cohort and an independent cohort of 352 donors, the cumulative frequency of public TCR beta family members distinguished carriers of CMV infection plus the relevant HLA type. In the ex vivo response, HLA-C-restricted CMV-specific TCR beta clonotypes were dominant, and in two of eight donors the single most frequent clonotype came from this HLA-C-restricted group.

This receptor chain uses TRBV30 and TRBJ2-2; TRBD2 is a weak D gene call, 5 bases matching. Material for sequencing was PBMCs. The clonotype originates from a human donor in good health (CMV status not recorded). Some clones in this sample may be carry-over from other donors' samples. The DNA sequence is TGTGCCTGGAGTATCCGGGGTGCGGCCGGGGAGCTGTTTTTT. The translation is CAWSIRGAAGELFF.